These 3 T cell receptor beta chains were all obtained from the same sample, sequenced in a study of post-analysis software for immune sequencing data. Findings and caveats of the study: Patients had higher frequencies than controls of five TRBV segments, including TRBV5-6, TRBV5-1 and TRBV20-1.

No antigen is known for these receptors. Sequencing libraries made from TCR beta cDNA carried unique molecular identifiers. One entry per CDR3 protein, called by TCRdb with MiXCR from the PCR reads. Among 450,000 to 650,000 distinct CDR3 sequences listed, around 47% were seen once. Material: blood. These TCRs come from a girl between 10 and 17 years old with multiple sclerosis.

With regard to this clonotype: One end of the junction fails to match germline, which may point to a read error. The rearrangement uses TRBV2 and TRBJ2-5; D is uncertain. Germline values: CDR1 SNHLY, CDR2 FYNNEI. CDR3 length: 14 amino acids. The CDR3 region has the DNA TGTGCCGGCAGTGGCAGAAACACTCAAGAGACCCAGTACTTC. It yields the protein CAGSGRNTQETQYF.

The chain has TRBV6-1 and TRBJ1-5; D not resolved. This CDR3 contains 13 residues. Trimming left V 4 bases short and J 3 bases short, with 7 bases between. Germline V gene lookup returns CDR1 MNHNS and CDR2 SASEGT. CDR3 residues: CASSAGVNQPQHF. In DNA form, the CDR3 reads TGTGCCAGCAGTGCCGGGGTCAATCAGCCCCAGCATTTT.

The rearrangement joins TRBV5-1 to TRBJ2-7; 7 bases agree with TRBD1. From germline, CDR1 is SGHRS and CDR2 YFSETQ. There are 15 residues in the CDR3. The V segment lost 0 bases and the J segment 3 bases; nucleotides outside the gene matches: 6. CDR3 in amino acids: CASSLGGSGGYEQYF. DNA of the CDR3: TGCGCCAGCAGCTTGGGCGGGTCAGGGGGCTACGAGCAGTACTTC.